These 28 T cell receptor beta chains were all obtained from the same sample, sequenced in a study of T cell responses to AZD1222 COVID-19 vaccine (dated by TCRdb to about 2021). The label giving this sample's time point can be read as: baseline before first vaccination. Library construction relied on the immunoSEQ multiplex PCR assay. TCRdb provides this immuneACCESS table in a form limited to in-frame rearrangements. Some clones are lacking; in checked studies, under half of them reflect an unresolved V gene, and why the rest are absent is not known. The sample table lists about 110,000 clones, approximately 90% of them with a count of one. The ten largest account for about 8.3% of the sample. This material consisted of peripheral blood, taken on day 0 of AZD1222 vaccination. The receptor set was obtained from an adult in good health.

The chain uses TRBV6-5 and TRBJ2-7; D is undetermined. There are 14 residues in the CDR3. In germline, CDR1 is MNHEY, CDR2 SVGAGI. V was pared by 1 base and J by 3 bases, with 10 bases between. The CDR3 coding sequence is TGTGCCAGCAGTTACTACGGGTCTGGCTACGAGCAGTACTTC. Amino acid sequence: CASSYYGSGYEQYF.

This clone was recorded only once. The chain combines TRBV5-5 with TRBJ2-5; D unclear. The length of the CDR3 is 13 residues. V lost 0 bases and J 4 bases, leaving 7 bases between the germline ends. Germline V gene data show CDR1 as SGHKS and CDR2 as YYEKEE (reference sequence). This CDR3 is CASSLAAGETQYF. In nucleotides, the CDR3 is TGTGCCAGCAGCTTGGCAGCAGGAGAGACCCAGTACTTC. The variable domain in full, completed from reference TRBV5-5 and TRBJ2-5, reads DAGVTQSPTHLIKTRGQQVTLRCSPISGHKSVSWYQQVLGQGPQFIFQYYEKEERGRGNFPDRFSARQFPNYSSELNVNALLLGDSALYLCASSLAAGETQYFGPGTRLLVL.

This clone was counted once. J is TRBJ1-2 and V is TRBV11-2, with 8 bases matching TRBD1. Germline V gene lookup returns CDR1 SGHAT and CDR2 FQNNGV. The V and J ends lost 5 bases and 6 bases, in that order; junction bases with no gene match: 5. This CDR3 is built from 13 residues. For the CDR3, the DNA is TGTGCCAGCAGCCCGACAGGGGACCATGGCTACACCTTC. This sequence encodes CASSPTGDHGYTF.

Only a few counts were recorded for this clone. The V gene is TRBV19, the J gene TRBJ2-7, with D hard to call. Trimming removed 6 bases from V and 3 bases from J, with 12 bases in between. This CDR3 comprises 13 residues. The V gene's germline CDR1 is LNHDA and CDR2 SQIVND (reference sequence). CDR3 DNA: TGTGCCAGTAGCACGGGCGGCAGCTACGAGCAGTACTTC. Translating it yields CASSTGGSYEQYF.

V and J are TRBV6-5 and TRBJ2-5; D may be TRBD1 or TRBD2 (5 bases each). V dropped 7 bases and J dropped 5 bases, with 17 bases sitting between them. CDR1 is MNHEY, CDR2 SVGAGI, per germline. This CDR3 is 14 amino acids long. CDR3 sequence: CASTPGLAGETQYF. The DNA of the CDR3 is TGTGCCAGCACCCCCGGCCTAGCAGGGGAGACCCAGTACTTC.

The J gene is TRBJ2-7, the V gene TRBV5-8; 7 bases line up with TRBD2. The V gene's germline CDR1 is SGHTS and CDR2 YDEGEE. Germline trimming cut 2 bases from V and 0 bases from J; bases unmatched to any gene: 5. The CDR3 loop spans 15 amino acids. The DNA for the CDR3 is TGTGCCAGCAGCTTTGGGGAGGGGTCCTCCTACGAGCAGTACTTC. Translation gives CASSFGEGSSYEQYF.

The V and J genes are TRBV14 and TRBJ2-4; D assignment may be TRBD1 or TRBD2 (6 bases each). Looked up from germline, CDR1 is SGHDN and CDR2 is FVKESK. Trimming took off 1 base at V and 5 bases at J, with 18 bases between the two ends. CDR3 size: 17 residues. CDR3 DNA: TGTGCCAGCAGCCAAGGAGGACTACGGGGGCGTGAAAACATTCAGTACTTC. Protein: CASSQGGLRGRENIQYF.

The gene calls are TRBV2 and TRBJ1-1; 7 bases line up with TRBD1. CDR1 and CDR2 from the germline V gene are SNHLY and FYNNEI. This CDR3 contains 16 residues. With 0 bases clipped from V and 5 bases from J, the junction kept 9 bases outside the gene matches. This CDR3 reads CASSEAGDSSTTEAFF. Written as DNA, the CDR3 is TGTGCCAGCAGTGAAGCTGGGGACAGTTCGACGACTGAAGCTTTCTTT.

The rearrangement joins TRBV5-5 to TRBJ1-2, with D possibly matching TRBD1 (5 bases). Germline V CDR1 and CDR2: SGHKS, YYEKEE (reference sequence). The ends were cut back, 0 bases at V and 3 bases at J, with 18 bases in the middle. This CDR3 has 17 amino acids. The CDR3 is CASSLGRGSSVDYGYTF. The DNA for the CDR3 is TGTGCCAGCAGCTTGGGTAGGGGCTCTTCCGTGGACTATGGCTACACCTTC. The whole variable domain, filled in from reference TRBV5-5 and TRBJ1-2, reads DAGVTQSPTHLIKTRGQQVTLRCSPISGHKSVSWYQQVLGQGPQFIFQYYEKEERGRGNFPDRFSARQFPNYSSELNVNALLLGDSALYLCASSLGRGSSVDYGYTFGSGTRLTVV.

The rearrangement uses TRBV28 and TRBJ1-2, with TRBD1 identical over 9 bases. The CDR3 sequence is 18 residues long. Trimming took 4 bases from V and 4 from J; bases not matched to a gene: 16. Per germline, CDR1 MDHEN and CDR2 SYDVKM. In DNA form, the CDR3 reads TGTGCCAGCAGTTCAGGATCACAGGGGGCGCGGAGGATCTATGGCTACACCTTC. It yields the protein CASSSGSQGARRIYGYTF.

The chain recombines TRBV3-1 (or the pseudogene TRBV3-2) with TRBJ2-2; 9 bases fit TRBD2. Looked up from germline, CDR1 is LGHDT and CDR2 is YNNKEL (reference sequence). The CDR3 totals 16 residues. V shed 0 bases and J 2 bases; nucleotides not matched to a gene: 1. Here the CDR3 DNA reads TGTGCCAGCAGCCAAGAGCGGGGGGGCAACACCGGGGAGCTGTTTTTT. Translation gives CASSQERGGNTGELFF.

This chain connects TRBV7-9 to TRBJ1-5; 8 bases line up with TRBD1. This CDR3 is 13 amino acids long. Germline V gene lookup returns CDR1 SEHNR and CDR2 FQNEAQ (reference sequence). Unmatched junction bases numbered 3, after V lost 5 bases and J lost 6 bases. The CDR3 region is CASSPTGVQPQHF. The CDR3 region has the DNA TGTGCCAGCAGCCCGACAGGGGTTCAGCCCCAGCATTTT.

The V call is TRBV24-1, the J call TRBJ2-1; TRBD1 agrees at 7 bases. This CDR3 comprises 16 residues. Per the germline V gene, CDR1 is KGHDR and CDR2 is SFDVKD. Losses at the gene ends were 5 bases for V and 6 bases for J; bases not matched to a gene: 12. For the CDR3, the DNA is TGTGCCACCAGTGGTCGGCAAGGGCGGACAGGCAATGAGCAGTTCTTC. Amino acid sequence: CATSGRQGRTGNEQFF.

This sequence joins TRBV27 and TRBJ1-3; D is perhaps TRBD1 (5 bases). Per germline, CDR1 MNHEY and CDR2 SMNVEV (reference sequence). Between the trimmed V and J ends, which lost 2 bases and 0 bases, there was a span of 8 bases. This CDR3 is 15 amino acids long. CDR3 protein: CASSLKGISGNTIYF. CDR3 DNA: TGTGCCAGCAGTTTAAAGGGGATCTCTGGAAACACCATATATTTT.

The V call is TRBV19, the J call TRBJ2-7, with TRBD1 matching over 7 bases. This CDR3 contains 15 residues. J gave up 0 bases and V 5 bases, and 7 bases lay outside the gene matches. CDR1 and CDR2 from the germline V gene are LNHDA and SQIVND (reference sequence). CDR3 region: CASSFGTAASYEQYF. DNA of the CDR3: TGTGCCAGTAGTTTCGGGACAGCAGCCTCCTACGAGCAGTACTTC.

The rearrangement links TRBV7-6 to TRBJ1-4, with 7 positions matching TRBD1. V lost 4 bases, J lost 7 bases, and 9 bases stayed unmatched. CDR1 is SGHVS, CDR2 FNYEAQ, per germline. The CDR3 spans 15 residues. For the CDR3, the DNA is TGTGCCAGCAGCTCGACTTCAGGGGGGAGTGAAAAACTGTTTTTT. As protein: CASSSTSGGSEKLFF.

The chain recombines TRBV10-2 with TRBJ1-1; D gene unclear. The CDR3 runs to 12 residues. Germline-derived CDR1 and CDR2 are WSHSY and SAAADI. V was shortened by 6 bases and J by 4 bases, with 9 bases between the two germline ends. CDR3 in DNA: TGCGCCAGCAGAGAGGGATCCACTGAAGCTTTCTTT. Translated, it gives CASREGSTEAFF.

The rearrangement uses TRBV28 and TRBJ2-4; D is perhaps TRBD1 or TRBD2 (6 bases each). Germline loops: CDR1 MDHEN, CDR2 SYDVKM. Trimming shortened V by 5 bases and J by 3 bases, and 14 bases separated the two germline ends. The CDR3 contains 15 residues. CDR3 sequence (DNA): TGTGCCAGCAGTCATCAGGGGCGGGGCAAAAACATTCAGTACTTC. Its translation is CASSHQGRGKNIQYF.

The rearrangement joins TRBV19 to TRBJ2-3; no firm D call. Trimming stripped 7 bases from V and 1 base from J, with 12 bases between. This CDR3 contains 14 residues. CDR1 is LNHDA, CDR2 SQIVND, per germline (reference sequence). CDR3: CASTKSGGTDTQYF. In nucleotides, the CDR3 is TGTGCCAGTACCAAGAGTGGTGGCACAGATACGCAGTATTTT.

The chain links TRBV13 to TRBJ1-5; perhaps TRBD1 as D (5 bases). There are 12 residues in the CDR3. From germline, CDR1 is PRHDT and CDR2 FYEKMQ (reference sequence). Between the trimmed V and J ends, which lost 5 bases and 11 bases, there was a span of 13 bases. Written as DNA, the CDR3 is TGTGCCAGCAGCCCCGGGACGGGAGCCCAGCATTTT. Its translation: CASSPGTGAQHF.

CDR3 protein: CASSLTLNTEAFF. CDR3 nucleotide sequence: TGTGCCAGTAGTCTGACATTGAACACTGAAGCTTTCTTT. This rearrangement joins TRBV19 to TRBJ1-1; unclear D gene. The CDR3 totals 13 residues. Germline CDR1 reads LNHDA; CDR2 reads SQIVND (reference sequence). V was clipped by 5 bases and J by 0 bases, with 7 bases between them.

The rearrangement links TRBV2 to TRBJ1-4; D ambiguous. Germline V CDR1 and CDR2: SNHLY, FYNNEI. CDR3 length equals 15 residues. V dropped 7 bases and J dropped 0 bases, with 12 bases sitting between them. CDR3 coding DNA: TGTGCCAGCACAGAAAGGCGGCCAACTAATGAAAAACTGTTTTTT. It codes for CASTERRPTNEKLFF.

DNA of the CDR3: TGTGCCAGCAGACAGCGGAGCAATCAGCCCCAGCATTTT. It translates to CASRQRSNQPQHF. This rearrangement joins TRBV6-5 to TRBJ1-5; no clear D. Germline V gives CDR1 MNHEY, CDR2 SVGAGI. The ends were cut back, 6 bases at V and 1 base at J, with 7 bases in the middle. The CDR3 loop spans 13 amino acids.

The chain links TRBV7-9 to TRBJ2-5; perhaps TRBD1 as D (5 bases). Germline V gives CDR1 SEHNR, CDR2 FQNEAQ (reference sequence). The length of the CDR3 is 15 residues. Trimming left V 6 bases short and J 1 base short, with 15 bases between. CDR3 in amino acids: CASSPMGQGQETQYF. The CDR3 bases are TGTGCCAGCAGTCCGATGGGCCAGGGCCAAGAGACCCAGTACTTC.

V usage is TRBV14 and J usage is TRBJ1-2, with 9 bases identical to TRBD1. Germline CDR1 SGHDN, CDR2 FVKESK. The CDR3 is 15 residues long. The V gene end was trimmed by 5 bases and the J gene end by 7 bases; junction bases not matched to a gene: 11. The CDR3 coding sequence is TGTGCCAGCAGCACGGCCGGGACAGGGTTCTCTGGCTACACCTTC. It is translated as CASSTAGTGFSGYTF.

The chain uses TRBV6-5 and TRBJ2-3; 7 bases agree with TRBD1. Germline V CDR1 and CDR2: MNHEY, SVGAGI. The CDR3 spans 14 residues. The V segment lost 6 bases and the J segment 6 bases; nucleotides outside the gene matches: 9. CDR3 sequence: CASRGTDSLDTQYF. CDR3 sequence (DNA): TGTGCCAGCAGGGGGACAGATAGCTTGGATACGCAGTATTTT.

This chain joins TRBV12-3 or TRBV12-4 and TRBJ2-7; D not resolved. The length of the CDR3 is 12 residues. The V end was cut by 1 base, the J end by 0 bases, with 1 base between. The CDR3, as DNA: TGTGCCAGCAGTTTAGTCTCCTACGAGCAGTACTTC. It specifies CASSLVSYEQYF.

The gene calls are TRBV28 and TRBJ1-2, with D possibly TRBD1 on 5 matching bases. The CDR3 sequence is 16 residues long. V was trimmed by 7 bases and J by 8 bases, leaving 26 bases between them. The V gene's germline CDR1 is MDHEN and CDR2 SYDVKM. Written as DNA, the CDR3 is TGTGCCAGCACCTCCCTCGGGGCCGGCGGATATGGAGGCTACACCTTC. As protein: CASTSLGAGGYGGYTF.